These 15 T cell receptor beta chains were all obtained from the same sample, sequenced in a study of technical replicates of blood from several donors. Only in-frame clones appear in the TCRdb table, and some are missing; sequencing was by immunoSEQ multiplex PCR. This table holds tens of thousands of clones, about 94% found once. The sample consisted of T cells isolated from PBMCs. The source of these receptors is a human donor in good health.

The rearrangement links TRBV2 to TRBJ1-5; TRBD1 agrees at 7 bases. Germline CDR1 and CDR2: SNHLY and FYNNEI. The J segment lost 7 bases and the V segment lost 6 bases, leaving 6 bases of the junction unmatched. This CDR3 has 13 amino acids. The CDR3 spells CASRVDRDQPQHF. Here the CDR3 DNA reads TGTGCCAGCAGGGTCGACAGGGACCAGCCCCAGCATTTT.

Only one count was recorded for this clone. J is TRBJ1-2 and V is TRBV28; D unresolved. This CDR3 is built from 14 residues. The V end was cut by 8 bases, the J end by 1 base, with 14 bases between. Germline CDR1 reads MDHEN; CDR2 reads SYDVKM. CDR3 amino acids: CASSRGDYNYGYTF. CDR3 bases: TGTGCCAGCTCGAGAGGAGATTATAACTATGGCTACACCTTC.

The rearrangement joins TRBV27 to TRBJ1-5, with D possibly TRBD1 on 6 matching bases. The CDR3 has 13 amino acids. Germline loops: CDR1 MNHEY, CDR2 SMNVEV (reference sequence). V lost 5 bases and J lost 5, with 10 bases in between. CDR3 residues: CASSPTGHQPQHF. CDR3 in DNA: TGTGCCAGCAGTCCGACAGGTCATCAGCCCCAGCATTTT.

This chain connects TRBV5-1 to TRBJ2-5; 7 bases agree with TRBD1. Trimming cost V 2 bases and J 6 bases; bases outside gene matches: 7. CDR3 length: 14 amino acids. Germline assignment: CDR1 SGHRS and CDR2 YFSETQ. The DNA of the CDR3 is TGCGCCAGCAGCTTTGGTACAGGGGAAAAGACCCAGTACTTC. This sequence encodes CASSFGTGEKTQYF. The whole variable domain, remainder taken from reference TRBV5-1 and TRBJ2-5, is KAGVTQTPRYLIKTRGQQVTLSCSPISGHRSVSWYQQTPGQGLQFLFEYFSETQRNKGNFPGRFSGRQFSNSRSEMNVSTLELGDSALYLCASSFGTGEKTQYFGPGTRLLVL.

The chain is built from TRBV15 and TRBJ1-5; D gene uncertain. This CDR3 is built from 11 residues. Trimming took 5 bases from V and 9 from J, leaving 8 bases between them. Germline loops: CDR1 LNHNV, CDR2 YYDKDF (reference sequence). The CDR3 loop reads CATSQEGPQHF. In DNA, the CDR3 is TGTGCCACCAGCCAAGAGGGGCCCCAGCATTTT.

CDR3 coding DNA: TGCGCCAGCAGTGCCAGGGGCACTGAAGCTTTCTTT. Translated: CASSARGTEAFF. This chain connects TRBV10-1 to TRBJ1-1, with D possibly being TRBD1 (6 bases). CDR3 length equals 12 residues. V lost 4 bases to trimming and J lost 4 bases, with 7 bases between them. From germline, CDR1 is WNHNN and CDR2 SYGVQD (reference sequence).

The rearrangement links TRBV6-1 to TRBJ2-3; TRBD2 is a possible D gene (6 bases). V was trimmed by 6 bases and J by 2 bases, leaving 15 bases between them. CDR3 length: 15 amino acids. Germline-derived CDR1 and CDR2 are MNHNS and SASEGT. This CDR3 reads CASSRGGPVTDTQYF. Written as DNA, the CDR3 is TGTGCCAGCAGCCGAGGAGGGCCGGTCACAGATACGCAGTATTTT.

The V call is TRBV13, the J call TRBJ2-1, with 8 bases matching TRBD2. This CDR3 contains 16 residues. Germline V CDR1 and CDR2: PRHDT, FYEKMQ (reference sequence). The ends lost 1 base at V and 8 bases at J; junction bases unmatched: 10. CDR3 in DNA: TGTGCCAGCAGCTTAGAGGGGACTAGGGCCTTAGATGAGCAGTTCTTC. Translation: CASSLEGTRALDEQFF.

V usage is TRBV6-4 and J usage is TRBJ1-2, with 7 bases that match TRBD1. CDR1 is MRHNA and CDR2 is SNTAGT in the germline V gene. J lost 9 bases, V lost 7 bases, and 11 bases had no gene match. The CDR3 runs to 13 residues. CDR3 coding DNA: TGTGCCAGCAAACAGACAGGGAGCAGTAGCTACACCTTC. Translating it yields CASKQTGSSSYTF.

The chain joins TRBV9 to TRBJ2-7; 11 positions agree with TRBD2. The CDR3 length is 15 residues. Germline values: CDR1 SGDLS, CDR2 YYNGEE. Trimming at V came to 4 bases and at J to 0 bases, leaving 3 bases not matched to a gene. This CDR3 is CASSTSGGTSYEQYF. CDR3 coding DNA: TGTGCCAGCAGCACTAGCGGGGGAACCTCCTACGAGCAGTACTTC.

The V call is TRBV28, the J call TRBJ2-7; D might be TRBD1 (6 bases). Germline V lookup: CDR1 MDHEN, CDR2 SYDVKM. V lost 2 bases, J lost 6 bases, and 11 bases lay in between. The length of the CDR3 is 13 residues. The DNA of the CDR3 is TGTGCCAGCAGTTTAGGGACATCCCTCGAGCAGTACTTC. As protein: CASSLGTSLEQYF. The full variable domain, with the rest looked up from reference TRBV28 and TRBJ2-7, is DVKVTQSSRYLVKRTGEKVFLECVQDMDHENMFWYRQDPGLGLRLIYFSYDVKMKEKGDIPEGYSVSREKKERFSLILESASTNQTSMYLCASSLGTSLEQYFGPGTRLTVT.

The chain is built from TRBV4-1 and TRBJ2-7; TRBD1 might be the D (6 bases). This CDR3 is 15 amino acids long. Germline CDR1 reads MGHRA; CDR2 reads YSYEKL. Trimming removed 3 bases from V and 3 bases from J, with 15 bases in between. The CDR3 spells CASSHLPGTIYEQYF. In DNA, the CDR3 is TGCGCCAGCAGCCACCTACCCGGGACAATCTACGAGCAGTACTTC.

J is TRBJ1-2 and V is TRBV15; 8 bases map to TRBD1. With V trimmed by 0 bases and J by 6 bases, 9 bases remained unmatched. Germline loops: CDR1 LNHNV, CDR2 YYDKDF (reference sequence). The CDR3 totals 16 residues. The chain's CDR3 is CATSRDDLDRVDGYTF. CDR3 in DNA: TGTGCCACCAGCAGAGACGATCTGGACAGGGTGGATGGCTACACCTTC. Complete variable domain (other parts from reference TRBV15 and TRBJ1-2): DAMVIQNPRYQVTQFGKPVTLSCSQTLNHNVMYWYQQKSSQAPKLLFHYYDKDFNNEADTPDNFQSRRPNTSFCFLDIRSPGLGDTAMYLCATSRDDLDRVDGYTFGSGTRLTVV.

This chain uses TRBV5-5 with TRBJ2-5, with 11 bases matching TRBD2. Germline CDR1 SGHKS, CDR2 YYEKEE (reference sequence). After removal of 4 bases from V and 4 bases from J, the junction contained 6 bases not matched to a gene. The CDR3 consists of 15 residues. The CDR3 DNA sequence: TGTGCCAGCAGCCCCGGGACTAGCGGCGGAGAGACCCAGTACTTC. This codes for CASSPGTSGGETQYF. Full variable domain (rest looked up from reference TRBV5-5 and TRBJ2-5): DAGVTQSPTHLIKTRGQQVTLRCSPISGHKSVSWYQQVLGQGPQFIFQYYEKEERGRGNFPDRFSARQFPNYSSELNVNALLLGDSALYLCASSPGTSGGETQYFGPGTRLLVL.

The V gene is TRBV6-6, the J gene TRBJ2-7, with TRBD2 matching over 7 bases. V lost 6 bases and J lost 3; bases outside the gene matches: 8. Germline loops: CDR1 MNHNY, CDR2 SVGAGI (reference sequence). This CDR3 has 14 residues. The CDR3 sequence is CASRGGLEGYEQYF. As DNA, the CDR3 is TGTGCCAGCAGAGGTGGACTAGAGGGCTACGAGCAGTACTTC.